This T cell receptor beta chain was found in a study of PD-L1 blockade in urothelial cancer. Whole-study context: Patients with male sex and bladder-origin urothelial cancer accounted for twenty-five of 29 enrolled. Between 0 and 3 prior chemotherapy regimens had been given to patients. Study conclusions and caveats: Tumor-associated blood clones were expanded more by durable-benefit patients at 3 weeks.

Profiled with immunoSEQ multiplex PCR; TCRdb holds only in-frame clones, not every one. In the table there are 30,000 to 40,000 clones, just under 85% of which are singletons. The CDR3 spans 17 residues. The ends lost 2 bases at V and 7 bases at J; junction bases unmatched: 5. From germline, CDR1 is MGHRA and CDR2 YSYEKL. As regards this clone: The antigen is unknown.

Time point defined: pretreatment peripheral blood. Sampling of each patient yielded between 1 and 8 specimens, collected pretreatment and on-treatment. This specimen consisted of PBMCs, obtained around atezolizumab (anti-PD-L1) treatment. This TCR came from a man of 80 years or more with urothelial cancer. V gene TRBV4-1 combines with J gene TRBJ2-1; 16 positions match TRBD2. This chain's CDR3 is CASSQRLGLAGGNEQFF. The CDR3 bases are TGCGCCAGCAGCCAACGCCTGGGACTAGCGGGAGGGAATGAGCAGTTCTTC.